The 20 T cell receptor beta chains below all came from one sample that was sequenced in a study of blood T cell repertoires in COVID-19. Generated by immunoSEQ multiplex PCR, the TCRdb table keeps only in-frame clones and is missing some. The table lists roughly 430,000 clones, approximately 85% of them singletons. The sequenced sample was PBMCs or T cells enriched from blood (not recorded which). The receptor set was obtained from a woman aged 35 to 49 with acute COVID-19.

The chain combines TRBV7-8 with TRBJ2-7; TRBD1 matches at 7 bases. The CDR3 has 13 residues. Germline trimming cut 6 bases from V and 3 bases from J; bases unmatched to any gene: 5. Germline loops: CDR1 SGHVS, CDR2 FQNEAQ. Written as DNA, the CDR3 is TGTGCCAGCAGAAAAGACAGGGACTACGAGCAGTACTTC. Translation: CASRKDRDYEQYF.

The chain combines TRBV5-1 with TRBJ2-7; 12 positions agree with TRBD1. The CDR3 runs 17 residues. Germline V lookup: CDR1 SGHRS, CDR2 YFSETQ. V lost 4 bases to trimming and J lost 2 bases; unmatched junction nucleotides: 10. The CDR3 here is CASSGTGGLMGPYEQYF. CDR3 nucleotides: TGCGCCAGCAGCGGGACAGGGGGCCTGATGGGGCCCTACGAGCAGTACTTC.

V and J are TRBV18 and TRBJ1-6; 7 bases fit TRBD1. With 6 bases clipped from V and 10 bases from J, the junction kept 9 bases outside the gene matches. This CDR3 contains 14 residues. In germline, CDR1 is KGHSH, CDR2 LQKENI. The CDR3 nucleotides read TGTGCCAGCTCCCTATCAGGGGGAGAATCACCCCTCCACTTT. Protein product: CASSLSGGESPLHF.

The rearrangement joins TRBV6-5 to TRBJ1-3; the match to TRBD1 covers 10 bases. The V gene's germline CDR1 is MNHEY and CDR2 SVGAGI. The CDR3 has 13 residues. V lost 6 bases to trimming and J lost 13 bases; unmatched junction nucleotides: 9. The CDR3 bases are TGTGCCAGCAGCGACCGGGACAGGGGCGCAATATATTTT. Residues: CASSDRDRGAIYF.

CDR3 nucleotide sequence: TGCGCCAGCAGCCCGTGGACAGTTAGCACAGATACGCAGTATTTT. Its protein is CASSPWTVSTDTQYF. The chain employs TRBV5-1 and TRBJ2-3, with a possible D match to TRBD1 (6 bases). The CDR3 has 15 amino acids. Germline assignment: CDR1 SGHRS and CDR2 YFSETQ. Trimming took off 4 bases at V and 0 bases at J, with 12 bases between the two ends.

The chain combines TRBV4-2 with TRBJ2-3; 7 nucleotides agree with TRBD1. This CDR3 contains 16 residues. The junction had 5 bases not matched to a gene; V was cut back by 1 base and J by 1 base. Germline lookup yields CDR1 LGHNA and CDR2 YNFKEQ. The CDR3 region is CASSQGSGGGTDTQYF. CDR3 sequence (DNA): TGTGCCAGCAGCCAAGGCTCAGGGGGTGGCACAGATACGCAGTATTTT.

This CDR3 is CARDRGLIFQPQHF. CDR3 nucleotides: TGTGCCAGGGACAGGGGGTTGATCTTTCAGCCCCAGCATTTT. The genes are TRBV6-5 and TRBJ1-5; TRBD1 matches 10 bases. The junction had 8 bases not matched to a gene; V was cut back by 9 bases and J by 6 bases. The CDR3 spans 14 residues. Germline loops: CDR1 MNHEY, CDR2 SVGAGI.

The V call is TRBV6-5, the J call TRBJ1-1, with 9 nucleotides matching TRBD1. V gave up 6 bases and J gave up 5 bases; unmatched junction bases: 10. Germline-derived CDR1 and CDR2 are MNHEY and SVGAGI. The CDR3 has 15 residues. CDR3: CASRPNRGPLTEAFF. The CDR3 DNA sequence: TGTGCCAGCAGGCCGAACAGGGGGCCGTTGACTGAAGCTTTCTTT.

This clone was seen a few times. V gene TRBV11-2 combines with J gene TRBJ1-3, with 7 bases that match TRBD1. Germline CDR1 reads SGHAT; CDR2 reads FQNNGV. This CDR3 comprises 15 residues. With V trimmed by 4 bases and J by 2 bases, 5 bases remained unmatched. CDR3 bases: TGTGCCAGCAGCTCCACAGGGGTACCTGGAAACACCATATATTTT. It encodes CASSSTGVPGNTIYF. The whole variable domain, filled in from reference TRBV11-2 and TRBJ1-3, reads EAGVAQSPRYKIIEKRQSVAFWCNPISGHATLYWYQQILGQGPKLLIQFQNNGVVDDSQLPKDRFSAERLKGVDSTLKIQPAKLEDSAVYLCASSSTGVPGNTIYFGEGSWLTVV.

This clone showed up just once. The V call is TRBV9, the J call TRBJ1-2; unclear D gene. The V gene's germline CDR1 is SGDLS and CDR2 YYNGEE. This CDR3 is 13 amino acids long. V lost 4 bases and J 7 bases, leaving 14 bases between the germline ends. CDR3 DNA sequence: TGTGCCAGCAGCCCCCCCGGGGAACTTGGCTACACCTTC. As protein: CASSPPGELGYTF.

The genes are TRBV3-1 (or the pseudogene TRBV3-2) and TRBJ2-5; D is undetermined. The CDR3 loop spans 11 amino acids. V dropped 2 bases and J dropped 5 bases, with 3 bases sitting between them. The germline gives CDR1 LGHDT, CDR2 YNNKEL (reference sequence). CDR3 sequence: CASSQLETQYF. The CDR3 region has the DNA TGTGCCAGCAGCCAACTTGAGACCCAGTACTTC.

The genes are TRBV7-9 and TRBJ1-4; D not resolved. The ends were cut back, 5 bases at V and 4 bases at J, with 11 bases in the middle. CDR3 length equals 14 residues. The germline gives CDR1 SEHNR, CDR2 FQNEAQ (reference sequence). CDR3 DNA sequence: TGTGCCAGCAGCAATAGGCAGGTTAATGAAAAACTGTTTTTT. Protein sequence: CASSNRQVNEKLFF.

The V gene is TRBV24-1, the J gene TRBJ2-5, with D tentatively TRBD1 (6 bases). The V gene lost 1 base and the J gene lost 0 bases, with 8 bases spanning the gap. There are 15 residues in the CDR3. Per germline, CDR1 KGHDR and CDR2 SFDVKD. The CDR3 sequence: CATSDFRDNQETQYF. The CDR3 DNA follows: TGTGCCACCAGTGATTTCCGGGACAACCAAGAGACCCAGTACTTC.

This clone was seen a handful of times. V gene TRBV7-2 combines with J gene TRBJ1-1, with TRBD1 matching over 7 bases. CDR3 length: 12 residues. Per the germline V gene, CDR1 is SGHTA and CDR2 is FQGNSA. Germline trimming cut 4 bases from V and 11 bases from J; bases unmatched to any gene: 7. CDR3 sequence reads: CASSSADRVAFF. CDR3 coding DNA: TGTGCCAGCAGCTCAGCCGACAGGGTGGCTTTCTTT.

The chain employs TRBV3-1 (or the pseudogene TRBV3-2) and TRBJ1-2; D may be TRBD1 (5 bases). This CDR3 is 16 amino acids long. With 3 bases removed from V and 4 bases from J, the gap between germline ends came to 18 bases. CDR1 LGHDT and CDR2 YNNKEL come from the germline V gene (reference sequence). CDR3 loop: CASSQVRQPTLYGYTF. In nucleotides, the CDR3 is TGTGCCAGCAGCCAGGTTAGACAGCCCACCCTCTATGGCTACACCTTC.

The rearrangement uses TRBV23-1 and TRBJ2-7, with D possibly TRBD1 on 5 matching bases. TRBV23-1 is noted as an ORF with a role that remains uncertain. V shed 7 bases and J shed 3 bases, with 16 bases lying between them. The CDR3 is 14 residues long. As DNA, the CDR3 is TGCGCCAGCACCTCGATAACGCAGGGCTACGAGCAGTACTTC. Translating gives CASTSITQGYEQYF.

Details on this clone: This sample includes further DNA sequences coding for the same CDR3. This chain joins TRBV7-8 and TRBJ1-5; D call uncertain. The germline V gene has CDR1 SGHVS and CDR2 FQNEAQ. This CDR3 spans 13 amino acids. V dropped 2 bases and J dropped 5 bases, with 7 bases sitting between them. CDR3 nucleotide sequence: TGTGCCAGCAGCTTATACAGAGATCAGCCCCAGCATTTT. Translating it yields CASSLYRDQPQHF. The full variable domain, its missing parts supplied by reference TRBV7-8 and TRBJ1-5, is GAGVSQSPRYKVAKRGQDVALRCDPISGHVSLFWYQQALGQGPEFLTYFQNEAQLDKSGLPSDRFFAERPEGSVSTLKIQRTQQEDSAVYLCASSLYRDQPQHFGDGTRLSIL.

The count of this clone is one. This sequence joins TRBV7-9 and TRBJ2-5, with 7 bases that match TRBD1. The CDR3 is made up of 14 amino acids. V gave up 1 base and J gave up 4 bases; unmatched junction bases: 3. The germline CDR1 and CDR2 sequences are SEHNR and FQNEAQ (reference sequence). The chain's CDR3 is CASSLGGGLETQYF. The CDR3 DNA sequence: TGTGCCAGCAGCTTAGGAGGGGGCTTAGAGACCCAGTACTTC. The full variable domain, in which reference TRBV7-9 and TRBJ2-5 provide the parts outside the CDR3, is DTGVSQNPRHKITKRGQNVTFRCDPISEHNRLYWYRQTLGQGPEFLTYFQNEAQLEKSRLLSDRFSAERPKGSFSTLEIQRTEQGDSAMYLCASSLGGGLETQYFGPGTRLLVL.

The chain has TRBV9 and TRBJ2-5; 10 nucleotides agree with TRBD1. This CDR3 spans 16 amino acids. Germline CDR1 SGDLS, CDR2 YYNGEE. The junction had 6 bases not matched to a gene; V was cut back by 4 bases and J by 0 bases. CDR3 DNA: TGTGCCAGCAGCACCCGGACAGGGGGGAACCAAGAGACCCAGTACTTC. Protein product: CASSTRTGGNQETQYF.

This clone has only one observation. The chain employs TRBV19 and TRBJ2-3; 7 bases map to TRBD2. The CDR3 covers 17 residues. V was pared by 4 bases and J by 0 bases, with 10 bases of the junction left unmatched. From germline, CDR1 is LNHDA and CDR2 SQIVND (reference sequence). Here the CDR3 DNA reads TGTGCCAGTAGTACCAACGTAGGCGGGGGAAGCACAGATACGCAGTATTTT. This encodes CASSTNVGGGSTDTQYF.